This T cell receptor beta chain was retrieved from a study of T cell repertoires in cytomegalovirus infection. Across the whole study: A matching HLA type, together with CMV infection, was signaled by public TCR beta signatures.

The CDR3 loop spans 13 amino acids. MiXCR, run by TCRdb on the reads, gives a single entry per CDR3 protein. The sample comprises 150,000 to 200,000 distinct CDR3 sequences, around 20% of which are singletons, and around 3.2% rests with the top ten. Of note for this clonotype: One junction end does not reproduce the germline sequence, and a read error may be involved.

The sequenced sample consisted of PBMCs. The source of this sequence is a human donor in good health (CMV status not recorded). Some clones in this sample may be carry-over from other donors' samples. The genes are TRBV5-3 and TRBJ2-5; D not certain. TRBV5-3 is classed as an ORF, of uncertain function. This CDR3 reads CASSLNTQETQYF. For the CDR3, the DNA is TGTGCCAGCAGCTTGAACACCCAAGAGACCCAGTACTTC.